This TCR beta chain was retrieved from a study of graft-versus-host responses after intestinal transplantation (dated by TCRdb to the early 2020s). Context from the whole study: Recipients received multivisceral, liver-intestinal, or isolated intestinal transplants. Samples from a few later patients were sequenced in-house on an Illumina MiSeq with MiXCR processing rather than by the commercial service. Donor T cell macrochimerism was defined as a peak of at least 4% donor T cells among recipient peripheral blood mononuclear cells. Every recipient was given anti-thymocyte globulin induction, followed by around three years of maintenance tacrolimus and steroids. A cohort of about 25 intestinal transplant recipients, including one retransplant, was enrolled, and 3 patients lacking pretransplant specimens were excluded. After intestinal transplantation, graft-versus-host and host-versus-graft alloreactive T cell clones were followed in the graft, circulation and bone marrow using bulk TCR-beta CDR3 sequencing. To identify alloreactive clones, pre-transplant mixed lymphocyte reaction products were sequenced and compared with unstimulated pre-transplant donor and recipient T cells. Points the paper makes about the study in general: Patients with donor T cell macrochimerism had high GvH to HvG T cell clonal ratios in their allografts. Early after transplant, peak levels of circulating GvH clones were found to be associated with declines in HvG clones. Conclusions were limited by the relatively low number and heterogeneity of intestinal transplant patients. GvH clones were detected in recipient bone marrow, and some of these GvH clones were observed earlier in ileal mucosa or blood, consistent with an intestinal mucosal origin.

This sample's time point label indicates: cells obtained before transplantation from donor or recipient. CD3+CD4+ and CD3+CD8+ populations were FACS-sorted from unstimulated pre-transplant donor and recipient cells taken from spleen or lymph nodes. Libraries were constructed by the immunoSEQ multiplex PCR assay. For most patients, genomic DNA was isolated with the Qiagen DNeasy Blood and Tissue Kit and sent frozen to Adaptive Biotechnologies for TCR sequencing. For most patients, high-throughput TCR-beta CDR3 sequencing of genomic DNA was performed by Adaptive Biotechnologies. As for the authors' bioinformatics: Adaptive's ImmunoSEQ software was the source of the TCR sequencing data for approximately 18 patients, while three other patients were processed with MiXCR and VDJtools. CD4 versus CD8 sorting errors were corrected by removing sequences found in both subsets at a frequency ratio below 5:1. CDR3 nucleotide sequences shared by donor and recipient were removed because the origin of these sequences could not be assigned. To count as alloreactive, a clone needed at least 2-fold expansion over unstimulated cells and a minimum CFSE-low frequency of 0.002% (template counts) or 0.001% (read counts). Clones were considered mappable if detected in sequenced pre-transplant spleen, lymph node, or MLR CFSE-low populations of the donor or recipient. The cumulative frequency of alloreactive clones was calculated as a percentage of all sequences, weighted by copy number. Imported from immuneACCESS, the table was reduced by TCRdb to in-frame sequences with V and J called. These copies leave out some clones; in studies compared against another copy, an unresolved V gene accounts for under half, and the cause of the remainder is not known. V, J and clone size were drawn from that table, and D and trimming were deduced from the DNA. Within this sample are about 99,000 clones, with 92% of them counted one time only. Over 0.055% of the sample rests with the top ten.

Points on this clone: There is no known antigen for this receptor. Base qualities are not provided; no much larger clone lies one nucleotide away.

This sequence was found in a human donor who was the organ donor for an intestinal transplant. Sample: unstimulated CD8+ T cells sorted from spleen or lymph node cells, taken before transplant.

For the CDR3, the sequence is CASSKPGTGANYGYTF. The sequence in DNA is TGTGCCAGCAGCAAACCAGGCACAGGGGCTAACTATGGCTACACCTTC. The chain uses TRBV21-1 and TRBJ1-2; the DNA was not compared with TRBD1, the D call given in the table. TRBV21-1 is shown as a pseudogene. The CDR3 has 16 amino acids, counting the end cysteine and phenylalanine. Here the CDR3 DNA is all that survives: 48 bases in frame from base 1.